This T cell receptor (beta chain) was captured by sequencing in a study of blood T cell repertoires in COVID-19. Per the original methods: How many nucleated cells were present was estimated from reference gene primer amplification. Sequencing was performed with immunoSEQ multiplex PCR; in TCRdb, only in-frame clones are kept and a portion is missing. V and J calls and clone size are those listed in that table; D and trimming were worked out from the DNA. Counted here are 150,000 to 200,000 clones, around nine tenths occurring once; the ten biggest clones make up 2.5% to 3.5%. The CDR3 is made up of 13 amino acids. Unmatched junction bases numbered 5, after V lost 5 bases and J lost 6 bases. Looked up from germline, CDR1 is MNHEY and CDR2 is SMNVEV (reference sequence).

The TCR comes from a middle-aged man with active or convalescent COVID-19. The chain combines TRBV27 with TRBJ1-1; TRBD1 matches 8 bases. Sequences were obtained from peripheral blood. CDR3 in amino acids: CASSTRTGSEAFF. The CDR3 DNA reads TGTGCCAGCAGTACACGGACAGGGTCTGAAGCTTTCTTT.